A single sample gave rise to the 7 T cell receptor beta chains below, sequenced in a study of molecular identifiers for immune sequencing clone quantification. Each CDR3 protein is one row after TCRdb ran MiXCR on the PCR reads. The data hold about 300,000 distinct CDR3 sequences, with around a fifth observed a single time. Sample: naive CD8+ T cells from blood, with Jurkat cell RNA spiked in. Subset in this sample: FACS-sorted CD8+CD4-CCR7+CD45RA+ naive T cells. The receptor set was obtained from a human donor in good health. Some libraries in this study had Jurkat cell RNA spiked in.

This clonotype was seen repeatedly, ten times or more. The V and J genes are TRBV28 and TRBJ2-7; D remains unclear. CDR1 is MDHEN, CDR2 SYDVKM, per germline. V lost 6 bases to trimming and J lost 5 bases, with 14 bases between them. This CDR3 has 13 residues. CDR3 protein: CASSYRLSDEQYF. The CDR3 coding sequence is TGTGCCAGCAGCTACCGGTTAAGCGACGAGCAGTACTTC.

This clonotype was seen at least ten times. The chain employs TRBV5-5 and TRBJ2-3; 7 bases map to TRBD1. The CDR3 covers 17 residues. CDR1 SGHKS and CDR2 YYEKEE come from the germline V gene (reference sequence). Germline trimming cut 4 bases from V and 5 bases from J; bases unmatched to any gene: 16. CDR3 DNA: TGTGCCAGCAGCCATATAACGACAGGGACACAAGGAGATACGCAGTATTTT. The encoded protein is CASSHITTGTQGDTQYF.

This clonotype was seen many times. This chain uses TRBV7-6 with TRBJ1-4; weak D call: TRBD1 (5 bases). The CDR3 totals 14 residues. V was cut by 1 base and J by 12 bases, with 15 bases left in between. CDR1 SGHVS and CDR2 FNYEAQ come from the germline V gene. Written as DNA, the CDR3 is TGTGCCAGCAGCTTAGGGGGGACTGGGGCGGAACTGTTTTTT. Amino acids: CASSLGGTGAELFF.

This clonotype was seen many times. The V gene is TRBV4-3, the J gene TRBJ2-1, with a possible D match to TRBD2 (5 bases). There are 15 residues in the CDR3. Germline V gene sequence: CDR1 LGHNA, CDR2 YSLEER. Trimming pared 0 bases from V and 7 bases from J, leaving 13 bases between. CDR3 loop: CASSQELDWRNEQFF. DNA for the CDR3: TGCGCCAGCAGCCAAGAACTAGACTGGAGGAATGAGCAGTTCTTC.

The sample holds many counts of this clonotype. The chain is built from TRBV7-8 and TRBJ1-1; a weak D match, TRBD1 (6 bases). This CDR3 is 14 amino acids long. Germline V gene sequence: CDR1 SGHVS, CDR2 FQNEAQ. Deletions cut 4 bases from V and 0 bases from J, with 9 bases between. The CDR3 loop reads CASSWTALNTEAFF. In DNA, the CDR3 is TGTGCCAGCAGCTGGACAGCCCTGAACACTGAAGCTTTCTTT.

The chain uses TRBV13 and TRBJ2-7; D remains unclear. CDR1 PRHDT and CDR2 FYEKMQ come from the germline V gene (reference sequence). V gave up 0 bases and J gave up 6 bases, with 12 bases separating them. This CDR3 region has 14 residues. CDR3 nucleotides: TGTGCCAGCAGCTTAGGGGCCTCGACTGGCGAGCAGTACTTC. Residues: CASSLGASTGEQYF.

At least ten counts were recorded for this clonotype. The V gene is TRBV29-1, the J gene TRBJ2-3; unclear D gene. The CDR3 has 10 residues. The germline V gene encodes CDR1 SQVTM and CDR2 ANQGSEA. Trimming took off 7 bases at V and 2 bases at J, with 4 bases between the two ends. The CDR3 sequence: CSAVTDTQYF. The CDR3 DNA is TGCAGCGCTGTCACAGATACGCAGTATTTT.